These 5 T cell receptor beta chains share one sample of origin, sequenced in a study of blood T cell repertoires in COVID-19. Produced via immunoSEQ multiplex PCR; TCRdb's table is partial and in-frame only. This table holds hundreds of thousands of clones, about 85% found once. Specimen: peripheral blood. These receptor sequences come from a man aged 25 to 45 with active or convalescent COVID-19.

CDR3 sequence reads: CASSLISGPQHF. DNA for the CDR3: TGTGCCAGCAGCTTAATTAGTGGGCCCCAGCATTTT. The chain recombines TRBV7-9 with TRBJ1-5; D unclear. V lost 2 bases, J lost 9 bases, and 8 bases lay in between. CDR1 is SEHNR, CDR2 FQNEAQ, per germline (reference sequence). The CDR3 runs 12 residues.

The V and J genes are TRBV29-1 and TRBJ1-5; 7 nucleotides line up with TRBD1. The CDR3 spans 14 residues. The ends lost 2 bases at V and 5 bases at J; junction bases unmatched: 6. Germline CDR1 is SQVTM and CDR2 is ANQGSEA. CDR3 residues: CSVETGQRDQPQHF. The CDR3 DNA follows: TGCAGCGTTGAAACGGGACAGCGGGATCAGCCCCAGCATTTT.

The V gene is TRBV7-2, the J gene TRBJ1-6; D may be TRBD1 (5 bases). The CDR3 length is 14 residues. The germline V and J ends were trimmed by 3 bases and 10 bases, with 13 bases remaining between them. CDR1 and CDR2 from the germline V gene are SGHTA and FQGNSA. The DNA of the CDR3 is TGTGCCAGCAGCTTCGGGGGTCTTTTATCACCCCTCCACTTT. Translating gives CASSFGGLLSPLHF.

CDR3 region: CASSYQGLNSPLHF. Written as DNA, the CDR3 is TGTGCCAGCAGTTACCAGGGATTAAATTCACCCCTCCACTTT. The V gene is TRBV6-5, the J gene TRBJ1-6; possible D gene TRBD1, 5 bases. Trimming took 2 bases from V and 7 from J, leaving 9 bases between them. The CDR3 spans 14 residues. Germline CDR1 MNHEY, CDR2 SVGAGI.

This clone was picked up one time. This rearrangement joins TRBV10-2 to TRBJ1-2; D perhaps matches TRBD1 (5 bases). The CDR3 totals 12 residues. CDR1 WSHSY and CDR2 SAAADI come from the germline V gene. Trimming cost V 5 bases and J 5 bases, with 9 bases left between them. The CDR3 nucleotides read TGCGCCAGCAGTCAACCAGGGTATGGCTACACCTTC. Translation: CASSQPGYGYTF.